Below are 28 T cell receptor beta chains sequenced from a single sample in a study of blood T cell repertoires in COVID-19. Method: immunoSEQ multiplex PCR; TCRdb's copy keeps in-frame clones and lacks some. The data hold about 320,000 clones, with 88% observed a single time. Sequencing was carried out using peripheral blood. The receptors were sampled from a woman aged 25 to 45 with COVID-19, enrolled during active disease.

The rearrangement joins TRBV21-1 to TRBJ1-1; TRBD1 is the table's D call and was not checked against the DNA. TRBV21-1 is tagged as a pseudogene. The CDR3 runs to 14 residues. The DNA for the CDR3 is TGTGCCAGCAGCAGCCGGACAGGTCCCGATCGTGCTTTCTTT. Protein: CASSSRTGPDRAFF.

This clone is a singleton in its sample. The chain has TRBV5-1 and TRBJ2-2, with D possibly matching TRBD2 (6 bases). Looked up from germline, CDR1 is SGHRS and CDR2 is YFSETQ. The V end lost 4 bases, the J end lost 0 bases, and 13 bases lay between the germline ends. This CDR3 is built from 16 residues. This CDR3 is CASSRRDFTNTGELFF. DNA of the CDR3: TGCGCCAGCAGCAGACGGGACTTTACGAACACCGGGGAGCTGTTTTTT. Drawing the rest from reference TRBV5-1 and TRBJ2-2, the complete variable domain is KAGVTQTPRYLIKTRGQQVTLSCSPISGHRSVSWYQQTPGQGLQFLFEYFSETQRNKGNFPGRFSGRQFSNSRSEMNVSTLELGDSALYLCASSRRDFTNTGELFFGEGSRLTVL.

This chain connects TRBV29-1 to TRBJ2-3; 15 bases line up with TRBD2. V gave up 6 bases and J gave up 7 bases; unmatched junction bases: 5. The length of the CDR3 is 14 residues. Germline CDR1 and CDR2: SQVTM and ANQGSEA. The CDR3 protein is CSVGLAGGPNTQYF. As DNA, the CDR3 is TGCAGCGTCGGACTAGCGGGGGGGCCAAATACGCAGTATTTT.

The chain employs TRBV3-1 (or the pseudogene TRBV3-2) and TRBJ1-4, with TRBD1 matching 10 bases. With 4 bases clipped from V and 8 bases from J, the junction kept 7 bases outside the gene matches. The CDR3 extends over 15 amino acids. Germline lookup yields CDR1 LGHDT and CDR2 YNNKEL (reference sequence). The CDR3 nucleotides read TGTGCCAGCAGCCGAGACAGGGGGCGCCAGGAAAAACTGTTTTTT. Residues: CASSRDRGRQEKLFF.

This clone was counted ten times or more. The V gene is TRBV6-1, the J gene TRBJ1-6; no firm D call. The V and J ends lost 0 bases and 10 bases respectively, with 10 bases between them. The CDR3 runs to 14 residues. Germline V gene lookup returns CDR1 MNHNS and CDR2 SASEGT. In nucleotides, the CDR3 is TGTGCCAGCAGTGAAGCTACTGAAAACTCACCCCTCCACTTT. As protein: CASSEATENSPLHF.

The V call is TRBV7-9, the J call TRBJ2-1; TRBD2 matches 8 bases. The V gene's germline CDR1 is SEHNR and CDR2 FQNEAQ (reference sequence). V gave up 1 base and J gave up 0 bases; unmatched junction bases: 5. The CDR3 is 17 amino acids. The DNA for the CDR3 is TGTGCCAGCAGCTTAGGGACTAGCTTACTCTCCTACAATGAGCAGTTCTTC. This sequence encodes CASSLGTSLLSYNEQFF.

The chain couples TRBV3-1 (or the pseudogene TRBV3-2) to TRBJ1-2, with a weak D call TRBD1 (6 bases). V gave up 2 bases and J gave up 3 bases, with 10 bases separating them. The CDR3 contains 14 residues. Germline CDR1 and CDR2: LGHDT and YNNKEL (reference sequence). The CDR3 loop reads CASSQKAGDYGYTF. The CDR3 DNA reads as TGTGCCAGCAGCCAAAAAGCAGGGGACTATGGCTACACCTTC.

This chain uses TRBV19 with TRBJ2-5, with D hard to call. The V and J ends lost 1 base and 7 bases respectively, with 13 bases between them. CDR1 and CDR2 from the germline V gene are LNHDA and SQIVND (reference sequence). This CDR3 comprises 14 residues. The CDR3 spells CASSIVGTLGTQYF. CDR3 nucleotides: TGTGCCAGTAGTATAGTAGGTACCCTAGGGACCCAGTACTTC. Based on the CDR3 plus reference TRBV19 and TRBJ2-5, the full variable domain is DGGITQSPKYLFRKEGQNVTLSCEQNLNHDAMYWYRQDPGQGLRLIYYSQIVNDFQKGDIAEGYSVSREKKESFPLTVTSAQKNPTAFYLCASSIVGTLGTQYFGPGTRLLVL.

The chain recombines TRBV28 with TRBJ2-1; 9 positions agree with TRBD2. This CDR3 spans 17 amino acids. V shed 2 bases and J 4 bases; nucleotides not matched to a gene: 9. Germline CDR1 and CDR2: MDHEN and SYDVKM. In DNA, the CDR3 is TGTGCCAGCAGTTTAAGGCCCAGAGCGGGGGGTTACAATGAGCAGTTCTTC. Encoded protein: CASSLRPRAGGYNEQFF.

The J gene is TRBJ2-5, the V gene TRBV28; D ambiguous. V lost 4 bases and J lost 4, with 7 bases in between. This CDR3 has 12 amino acids. Germline V gene sequence: CDR1 MDHEN, CDR2 SYDVKM. The CDR3 region has the DNA TGTGCCAGCAGTTCCCTCGGAGAGACCCAGTACTTC. Residues: CASSSLGETQYF.

For the CDR3, the DNA is TGTGCCAGCAGTGAAGTAGGGACAGCCTACCAAGAGACCCAGTACTTC. Residues: CASSEVGTAYQETQYF. This rearrangement joins TRBV6-1 to TRBJ2-5; 7 nucleotides line up with TRBD1. The CDR3 loop spans 16 amino acids. The V and J ends lost 1 base and 0 bases, in that order; junction bases with no gene match: 5. Germline V gene lookup returns CDR1 MNHNS and CDR2 SASEGT.

This sequence joins TRBV12-1 and TRBJ1-1; TRBD1 was called by the table and not checked on the DNA. TRBV12-1 is a pseudogene locus. This CDR3 contains 17 residues. The CDR3 spells CASSPWDRGLMNTEAFF. In nucleotides, the CDR3 is TGTGCCAGCAGCCCCTGGGACAGGGGTTTAATGAACACTGAAGCTTTCTTT.

The rearrangement links TRBV24-1 to TRBJ2-2; D might be TRBD1 (6 bases). The CDR3 loop spans 13 amino acids. Germline V CDR1 and CDR2: KGHDR, SFDVKD. Trimming took 7 bases from V and 5 from J, leaving 10 bases between them. The chain's CDR3 is CATSGTSTGELFF. CDR3 nucleotide sequence: TGTGCCACCAGCGGGACATCTACCGGGGAGCTGTTTTTT.

This clone was detected only once. The chain employs TRBV29-1 and TRBJ1-4; 9 bases match TRBD1. The CDR3 consists of 10 residues. Unmatched junction bases numbered 6, after V lost 7 bases and J lost 15 bases. Germline V gene data show CDR1 as SQVTM and CDR2 as ANQGSEA. The CDR3 bases are TGCAGCGGGGGGGACAGGGAAATGTTTTTT. Translated, it gives CSGGDREMFF.

This rearrangement joins TRBV5-1 to TRBJ2-3; no clear D gene. The CDR3 loop spans 14 amino acids. Germline-derived CDR1 and CDR2 are SGHRS and YFSETQ. Deletions cut 0 bases from V and 4 bases from J, with 9 bases between. CDR3 amino acids: CASSLDVAPDTQYF. The CDR3 coding sequence is TGCGCCAGCAGCTTGGATGTAGCCCCAGATACGCAGTATTTT.

The chain couples TRBV19 to TRBJ2-1; 8 bases are shared with TRBD2. V shed 5 bases and J 7 bases; nucleotides not matched to a gene: 4. This CDR3 is built from 13 residues. The germline CDR1 and CDR2 sequences are LNHDA and SQIVND (reference sequence). CDR3 nucleotide sequence: TGTGCCAGTAGTGTAGCGGGGTGGAATGAGCAGTTCTTC. Encoded protein: CASSVAGWNEQFF.

This clone was counted once. The rearrangement uses TRBV27 and TRBJ2-2, with D maybe TRBD2 (5 bases). Trimming cost V 3 bases and J 5 bases, with 13 bases left between them. The germline CDR1 and CDR2 sequences are MNHEY and SMNVEV (reference sequence). The length of the CDR3 is 15 residues. CDR3 DNA: TGTGCCAGCAGTTTTAGTGTCGAGGGTACCGGGGAGCTGTTTTTT. Residues: CASSFSVEGTGELFF.

V usage is TRBV7-8 and J usage is TRBJ2-2; 8 nucleotides agree with TRBD1. The germline CDR1 and CDR2 sequences are SGHVS and FQNEAQ. V shed 3 bases, J shed 6 bases, and the junction held 12 bases outside the gene matches. This CDR3 contains 17 residues. The CDR3 DNA reads as TGTGCCAGCAGCTTCCGCCCGACAGGGGTGGTTTCCGGGGAGCTGTTTTTT. This codes for CASSFRPTGVVSGELFF.

This clone has just a few counts. The rearrangement uses TRBV10-2 and TRBJ2-7; 8 positions agree with TRBD2. The CDR3 consists of 14 residues. The V and J ends lost 5 bases and 4 bases, in that order; junction bases with no gene match: 7. Germline loops: CDR1 WSHSY, CDR2 SAAADI. This CDR3 is CASSYTSGGYEQYV. DNA of the CDR3: TGCGCCAGCAGTTATACGAGCGGGGGTTACGAGCAGTACGTC.

The chain carries TRBV18 and TRBJ1-2; 7 bases agree with TRBD1. The V gene end was trimmed by 2 bases and the J gene end by 2 bases; junction bases not matched to a gene: 2. CDR1 is KGHSH, CDR2 LQKENI, per germline. This CDR3 is built from 14 residues. CDR3: CASSPGTENYGYTF. CDR3 DNA: TGTGCCAGCTCACCAGGGACAGAGAACTATGGCTACACCTTC.

This sequence joins TRBV6-6 and TRBJ2-7; D remains ambiguous. From germline, CDR1 is MNHNY and CDR2 SVGAGI (reference sequence). Trimming stripped 5 bases from V and 2 bases from J, with 7 bases between. The length of the CDR3 is 12 residues. The CDR3 DNA is TGTGCCAGCAGTGTCCGTCCCTACGAGCAGTACTTC. Translating gives CASSVRPYEQYF.

This clone was counted between two and nine times. CDR3 in DNA: TGTGCCAGCAGTTACCAGGGGTTGGGCGAAAAACTGTTTTTT. The encoded protein is CASSYQGLGEKLFF. The J gene is TRBJ1-4, the V gene TRBV6-6; maybe TRBD1 (6 bases). Trimming left V 2 bases short and J 8 bases short, with 12 bases between. Germline V gene sequence: CDR1 MNHNY, CDR2 SVGAGI (reference sequence). The CDR3 runs to 14 residues.

The chain couples TRBV5-6 to TRBJ2-2; D gene uncertain. The CDR3 has 16 amino acids. Looked up from germline, CDR1 is SGHDT and CDR2 is YYEEEE. With 2 bases removed from V and 0 bases from J, the gap between germline ends came to 11 bases. This CDR3 is CASSFRVGANTGELFF. DNA of the CDR3: TGTGCCAGCAGCTTTCGGGTGGGTGCGAACACCGGGGAGCTGTTTTTT. Full variable domain (outside the CDR3, taken from reference TRBV5-6 and TRBJ2-2): DAGVTQSPTHLIKTRGQQVTLRCSPKSGHDTVSWYQQALGQGPQFIFQYYEEEERQRGNFPDRFSGHQFPNYSSELNVNALLLGDSALYLCASSFRVGANTGELFFGEGSRLTVL.

The rearrangement joins TRBV5-5 to TRBJ1-5; 7 bases are shared with TRBD1. The V segment lost 3 bases and the J segment 4 bases; nucleotides outside the gene matches: 4. Germline-derived CDR1 and CDR2 are SGHKS and YYEKEE (reference sequence). This CDR3 has 14 amino acids. Written as DNA, the CDR3 is TGTGCCAGCAGCTCGGGACAGCCGAATCAGCCCCAGCATTTT. Translating gives CASSSGQPNQPQHF.

V is TRBV7-9 and J is TRBJ1-6; 8 bases line up with TRBD1. CDR3 length: 14 residues. The V segment lost 6 bases and the J segment 7 bases; nucleotides outside the gene matches: 5. The germline CDR1 and CDR2 sequences are SEHNR and FQNEAQ (reference sequence). CDR3 sequence: CASRTGTGNSPLHF. CDR3 DNA sequence: TGTGCCAGCAGAACCGGGACAGGCAATTCACCCCTCCACTTT.

This clone was detected a few times. The rearrangement links TRBV5-6 to TRBJ1-1, with TRBD1 as a possible D gene (5 bases). The CDR3 length is 13 residues. The V end was cut by 5 bases, the J end by 6 bases, with 14 bases between. The germline V gene has CDR1 SGHDT and CDR2 YYEEEE. This CDR3 is CASSSRDPPEAFF. CDR3 sequence (DNA): TGTGCCAGCAGTTCCAGGGATCCCCCTGAAGCTTTCTTT.

The rearrangement joins TRBV6-5 to TRBJ1-1; D is uncertain. V was trimmed by 6 bases and J by 3 bases, leaving 14 bases between them. Germline V gene sequence: CDR1 MNHEY, CDR2 SVGAGI. There are 14 residues in the CDR3. The CDR3 DNA reads as TGTGCCAGCAGGAAGGGAGGGAGGGACACTGAAGCTTTCTTT. Translating gives CASRKGGRDTEAFF.

The rearrangement links TRBV2 to TRBJ2-3; a possible D gene is TRBD1 (5 bases). In germline, CDR1 is SNHLY, CDR2 FYNNEI. The V gene lost 5 bases and the J gene lost 1 base, with 10 bases spanning the gap. The CDR3 sequence is 14 residues long. The CDR3 here is CASSPDSGTDTQYF. The CDR3 nucleotides read TGTGCCAGCAGTCCCGACAGCGGCACAGATACGCAGTATTTT.